This entry features one T cell receptor beta chain sequence. Its antigen is unidentified. Only in-frame clones appear in the TCRdb table, and some are missing; sequencing was by immunoSEQ multiplex PCR. This sample carries about 97,000 clones, more than 70% of them seen once, and the ten largest clones take less than 3.5%. This record belongs to a study of T cell responses to AZD1222 COVID-19 vaccine. Turning to the study itself: Pooling was applied to second doses at about 4 or about 12 weeks. Study results and caveats: Unmutated variant regions reportedly attract nearly half of all spike-specific TCRs. The breadth and depth of Spike-specific TCRs increased once two AZD1222 doses had been given. The CD4 TCRs associated with vaccination extended across spike and predominated at 160-218 and 743-854.

CDR3 length equals 13 residues. V was shortened by 2 bases and J by 3 bases, with 5 bases between the two germline ends. The germline V gene has CDR1 MRHNA and CDR2 SNTAGT. The source is an adult in good health. V gene TRBV6-4 combines with J gene TRBJ1-5; D unclear. Sequences were derived from peripheral blood, sampled on day 0 of AZD1222 vaccination. CDR3 loop: CASSDNVNQPQHF. The CDR3 DNA reads TGTGCCAGCAGTGACAATGTCAATCAGCCCCAGCATTTT.